The clone carrying this T cell receptor beta chain was seen repeatedly, ten times or more. What it binds is not known. The entry originates in a study of T cell repertoires in cytomegalovirus infection. Study-wide context: Matching HLA type, along with CMV infection, was indicated by public TCR beta signatures. Study-wide points: Individuals carrying CMV plus the relevant HLA were identified by cumulative frequency of public TCR beta families. Ex vivo, HLA-C-restricted CMV-specific TCR beta clonotypes prevailed over the rest of the response.

CDR3 length equals 19 residues. After removal of 2 bases from V and 3 bases from J, the junction contained 17 bases not matched to a gene. The V gene's germline CDR1 is KGHSH and CDR2 LQKENI. TCRdb passed the reads through MiXCR, listing each CDR3 protein once. This table has 290,000 or so distinct CDR3 sequences, around 9.6% appearing once. The rearrangement links TRBV18 to TRBJ1-1; 8 bases align to TRBD1. The TCR was taken from a human donor in good health (CMV status not recorded). Some clones in this sample may be carry-over from other donors' samples. Sequencing was done on a sample of PBMCs. The CDR3 DNA reads TGTGCCAGCTCACCAATACAGGGGGTATCTTTTGGTAGTGACACTGAAGCTTTCTTT. Encoded protein: CASSPIQGVSFGSDTEAFF.